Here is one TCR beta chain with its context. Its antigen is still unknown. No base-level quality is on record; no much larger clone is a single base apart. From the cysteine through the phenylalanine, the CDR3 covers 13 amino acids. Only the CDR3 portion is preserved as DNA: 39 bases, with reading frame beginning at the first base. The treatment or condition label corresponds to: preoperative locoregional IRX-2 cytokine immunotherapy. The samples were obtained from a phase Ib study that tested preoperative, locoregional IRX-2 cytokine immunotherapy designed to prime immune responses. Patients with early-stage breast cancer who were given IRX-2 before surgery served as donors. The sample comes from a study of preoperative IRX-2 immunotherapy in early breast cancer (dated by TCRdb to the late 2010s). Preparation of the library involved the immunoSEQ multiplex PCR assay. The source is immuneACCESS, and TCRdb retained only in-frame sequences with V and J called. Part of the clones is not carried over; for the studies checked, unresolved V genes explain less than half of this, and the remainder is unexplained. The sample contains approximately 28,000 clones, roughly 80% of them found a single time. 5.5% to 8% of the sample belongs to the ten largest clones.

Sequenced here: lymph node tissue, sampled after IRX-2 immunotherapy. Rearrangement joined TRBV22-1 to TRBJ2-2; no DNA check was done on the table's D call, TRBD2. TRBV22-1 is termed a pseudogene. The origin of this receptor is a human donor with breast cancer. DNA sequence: TGTGCCAGCAGTGTAGGAGGAGGCGGGGAGCTGTTTTTT. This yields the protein CASSVGGGGELFF.